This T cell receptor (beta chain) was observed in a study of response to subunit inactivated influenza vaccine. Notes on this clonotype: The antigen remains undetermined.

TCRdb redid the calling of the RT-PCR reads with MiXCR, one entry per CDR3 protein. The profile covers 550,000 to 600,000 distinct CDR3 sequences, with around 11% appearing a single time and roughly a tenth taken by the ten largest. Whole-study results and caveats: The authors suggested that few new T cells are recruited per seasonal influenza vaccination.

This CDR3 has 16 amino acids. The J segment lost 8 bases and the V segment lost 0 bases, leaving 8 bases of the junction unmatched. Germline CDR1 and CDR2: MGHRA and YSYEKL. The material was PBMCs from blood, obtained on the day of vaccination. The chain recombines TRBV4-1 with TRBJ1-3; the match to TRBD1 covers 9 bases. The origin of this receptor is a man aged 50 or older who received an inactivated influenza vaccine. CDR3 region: CASSQDARDRVDTIYF. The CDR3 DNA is TGCGCCAGCAGCCAAGACGCCCGGGACAGGGTGGACACCATATATTTT.